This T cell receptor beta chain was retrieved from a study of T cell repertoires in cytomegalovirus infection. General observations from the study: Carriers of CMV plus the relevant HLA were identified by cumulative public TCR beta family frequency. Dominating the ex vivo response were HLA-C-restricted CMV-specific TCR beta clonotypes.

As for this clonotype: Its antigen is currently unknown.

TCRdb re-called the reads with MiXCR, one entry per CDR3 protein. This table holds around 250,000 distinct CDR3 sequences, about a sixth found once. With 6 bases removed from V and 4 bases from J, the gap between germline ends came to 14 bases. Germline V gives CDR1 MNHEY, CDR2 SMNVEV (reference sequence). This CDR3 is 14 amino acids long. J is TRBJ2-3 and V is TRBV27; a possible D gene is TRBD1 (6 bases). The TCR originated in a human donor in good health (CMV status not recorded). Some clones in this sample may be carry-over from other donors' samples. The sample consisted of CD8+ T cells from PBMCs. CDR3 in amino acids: CASSSRGRPDTQYF. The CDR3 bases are TGTGCCAGCAGCTCCAGGGGTCGTCCAGATACGCAGTATTTT.